A selection of T cell receptor beta chains follows, all from one sample in a study of blood T cell repertoires in COVID-19. Profiling relied on immunoSEQ multiplex PCR, and the TCRdb table lists in-frame clones only, not all of them. The sample holds over 60,000 clones, about 83% seen once. The sequenced sample was peripheral blood. The receptors come from a man aged 50-60 years with COVID-19, enrolled during active disease. The CDR3 runs from the conserved cysteine through the conserved F or W. Each record gives: J gene, V gene, clone size, CDR3 length, D gene, CDR3 DNA, CDR3 protein. The D gene is left open where the match is weak. Clone size appears in some rows only: once, few, many, or a class for an expanded clone.

>TRBJ2-2|TRBV5-1|-|13|-
TGCGCCAGCAGCTCCGTCTACACCGGGGAGCTGTTTTTT
CASSSVYTGELFF
>TRBJ2-3|TRBV5-1|-|15|TRBD1
TGCGCCAGCAGATCCGCCGGGACAGGGACAGATACGCAGTATTTT
CASRSAGTGTDTQYF
>TRBJ1-5|TRBV19|-|15|-
TGTGCCAGTAGTATGGTCGGGTGGGGGCATCAGCCCCAGCATTTT
CASSMVGWGHQPQHF
>TRBJ2-1|TRBV6-5|-|16|-
TGTGCCAGCAGTTACTTAAGCGGACGGGCGGGCAATGAGCAGTTCTTC
CASSYLSGRAGNEQFF
>TRBJ1-5|TRBV7-2|-|13|-
TGTGCCAGCAGCTTTTATAGCAATCAGCCCCAGCATTTT
CASSFYSNQPQHF
>TRBJ2-5|TRBV9|few|15|TRBD1
TGTGCCAGCAGCATCCCGACAGGGGGGATAGAGACCCAGTACTTC
CASSIPTGGIETQYF
>TRBJ2-3|TRBV4-3|once|16|TRBD2
TGCGCCAGCAGCCAGGGACTAGCGGAGCGCACAGATACGCAGTATTTT
CASSQGLAERTDTQYF
>TRBJ1-2|TRBV12-3/TRBV12-4|-|13|-
TGTGCCAGCAGTTTGGGACATCACTATGGCTACACCTTC
CASSLGHHYGYTF
>TRBJ2-7|TRBV7-8|-|15|TRBD1
TGTGCCAGCAGCTTAGGGGGGACAGGGACCTACGAGCAGTACTTC
CASSLGGTGTYEQYF
>TRBJ2-1|TRBV27|-|16|-
TGTGCCAGCAGTTTAGGTTGGAGGAGCTCCTACAATGAGCAGTTCTTC
CASSLGWRSSYNEQFF
>TRBJ2-1|TRBV6-1|-|16|-
TGTGCCAGCAGTGCATTAACAGGAAGCTCCTACAATGAGCAGTTCTTC
CASSALTGSSYNEQFF
>TRBJ1-1|TRBV6-5|-|14|-
TGTGCCAGCAGGATGGGACTCCCCGTGGCTGAAGCTTTCTTT
CASRMGLPVAEAFF
>TRBJ1-2|TRBV27|-|15|-
TGTGCCAGCAGTTTCAACAGGGTCATAAGGGATGGCTACACCTTC
CASSFNRVIRDGYTF
>TRBJ2-3|TRBV6-5|-|14|TRBD2
TGTGCCAGCAGGCGACTAGCGGGAGCAGATACGCAGTATTTT
CASRRLAGADTQYF
>TRBJ2-7|TRBV6-2/TRBV6-3|-|13|-
TGTGCCAGCAGTCAACCAGTGGTATACGAGCAGTACTTC
CASSQPVVYEQYF
>TRBJ2-1|TRBV2|-|17|TRBD1
TGTGCCAGCAGTTTTAGCATCGACAGGGCCCCCTACAATGAGCAGTTCTTC
CASSFSIDRAPYNEQFF
>TRBJ2-5|TRBV7-8|-|14|-
TGTGCCAGCAGCCCCCGAGGGTACCAAGAGACCCAGTACTTC
CASSPRGYQETQYF
>TRBJ2-5|TRBV19|-|13|TRBD1
TGTGCCAGTCGAGACAGGGGGGGAGAGACCCAGTACTTC
CASRDRGGETQYF
>TRBJ1-2|TRBV2|-|13|-
TGTGCCAGCAGTGAGGAGGGCCCCGTTGGCTACACCTTC
CASSEEGPVGYTF
>TRBJ2-2|TRBV5-1|-|16|-
TGCGCCAGCAGCACCGGACATTCCCAAAACACCGGGGAGCTGTTTTTT
CASSTGHSQNTGELFF
>TRBJ2-1|TRBV5-1|few|11|TRBD1
TGCGCCAGCTACCGAGGGGGCGAGCAGTTCTTC
CASYRGGEQFF
>TRBJ1-1|TRBV7-9|-|16|TRBD1
TGTGCCAGCAGCTTAAACATAGGCAGGGGGGACACTGAAGCTTTCTTT
CASSLNIGRGDTEAFF
>TRBJ2-1|TRBV5-1|-|15|TRBD2
TGCGCCAGCAGCTTGGTAGGTGACGGCGGGAGGGCCCCGTTCTTC
CASSLVGDGGRAPFF
>TRBJ2-7|TRBV21-1|-|14|-
TGTGCCAGCAGCAAGATACAGATACACTACGAGCAGTACTTC
CASSKIQIHYEQYF
>TRBJ1-5|TRBV30|-|13|-
TGTGCCTGGGGGACTCGGGGGAATCAGCCCCAGCATTTT
CAWGTRGNQPQHF
>TRBJ2-1|TRBV24-1|-|14|TRBD2
TGTGCCACCAGTGGCGAAGTAGCGGGCAATGAGCAGTTCTTC
CATSGEVAGNEQFF
>TRBJ2-5|TRBV5-6|-|16|TRBD1
TGTGCCAGCAGCTTCGTCGGGACAGGGTCCCAAGAGACCCAGTACTTC
CASSFVGTGSQETQYF
>TRBJ1-2|TRBV5-1|-|13|-
TGCGCCAGCAGCTTCAACAGCCCCTATGGCTACACCTTC
CASSFNSPYGYTF
>TRBJ2-1|TRBV6-5|-|16|-
TGTGCCAGCAGTTCTCCAGGGGAGCGGGGAAAGTATGAGCAGTTCTTC
CASSSPGERGKYEQFF
>TRBJ1-1|TRBV6-5|-|14|-
TGTGCCAGCAGTTGGGGGAGGGAGGGCACTGAAGCTTTCTTT
CASSWGREGTEAFF
>TRBJ2-5|TRBV7-9|-|16|-
TGTGCCAGCAGCTACGCCCTAACAGGGAAGTCGGAGACCCAGTACTTC
CASSYALTGKSETQYF
>TRBJ1-1|TRBV9|few|13|-
TGTGCCAGCAGCAGGGCGGGAAACACTGAAGCTTTCTTT
CASSRAGNTEAFF
>TRBJ2-7|TRBV11-2|few|14|TRBD1
TGTGCCAGCAGCCGGGGACAGGGGGCGAATATTCCCTACTTC
CASSRGQGANIPYF
>TRBJ2-2|TRBV25-1|-|11|-
TGTGCCAGCAGTGCATTCGGGGAGCTGTTTTTT
CASSAFGELFF
>TRBJ2-3|TRBV2|-|11|-
TGTGCCAGCAGTGAACTACGTGCGCAGTATTTT
CASSELRAQYF
>TRBJ2-1|TRBV9|few|16|TRBD2
TGTGCCAGCAGCCCTTGGGCGGGACTAGGAGCCAATGAGCAGTTCTTC
CASSPWAGLGANEQFF
>TRBJ1-3|TRBV28|once|15|-
TGTGCCAGCAGTTCTCTACAGGGATCTGGAAACACCATATATTTT
CASSSLQGSGNTIYF
>TRBJ2-2|TRBV5-1|-|16|TRBD1
TGCGCCAGCAGCGAGACAGGGGGTTCGGTGACCGGGGAGCTGTTTTTT
CASSETGGSVTGELFF
>TRBJ1-1|TRBV7-2|-|14|-
TGTGCCAGCAAACAGGGAGAAGTATGGACTGAAGCTTTCTTT
CASKQGEVWTEAFF
>TRBJ1-2|TRBV2|many|13|-
-
CASILGQNNPYTF
>TRBJ2-3|TRBV6-4|-|14|TRBD2
TGTGCCAGCTCCCCTAGCGGAAGCACAGATACGCAGTATTTT
CASSPSGSTDTQYF
>TRBJ2-7|TRBV4-1|-|15|TRBD2
TGCGCCAGCAGCCAAGTTCTAGCGGCCACCTACGAGCAGTACTTC
CASSQVLAATYEQYF
>TRBJ1-2|TRBV5-1|-|13|TRBD1
TGCGCCAGCAGCCTACAGGGGCGGGACGGCTACACCTTC
CASSLQGRDGYTF
>TRBJ1-1|TRBV28|-|14|-
TGTGCCAGCACTCCTGCAGGAAGGAACACTGAAGCTTTCTTT
CASTPAGRNTEAFF
>TRBJ2-4|TRBV7-2|-|15|TRBD1
TGTGCCAGCAGCTTAGTTCGACAGGGAGAAAACATTCAGTACTTC
CASSLVRQGENIQYF